The 30 T cell receptor beta chains below were found in one sample sequenced in a study of OX40 agonist ivuxolimab in advanced cancers. Profiled with immunoSEQ multiplex PCR; TCRdb holds only in-frame clones, not every one. The table shows tens of thousands of clones, with around four fifths occurring only once. Material: CD4+ or CD8+ T cells sorted from blood, obtained in a trial of the OX40 agonist ivuxolimab. These receptors were obtained from an adult with an advanced solid tumor such as melanoma, head and neck, liver or kidney cancer.

The CDR3 is CASSQIGGADTQYF. The CDR3 DNA reads TGTGCCAGCAGTCAAATAGGGGGGGCAGATACGCAGTATTTT. The gene calls are TRBV7-3 and TRBJ2-3, with D perhaps matching TRBD2 (7 bases). The CDR3 is made up of 14 amino acids. V was clipped by 6 bases and J by 4 bases, with 14 bases between them. The germline V gene encodes CDR1 SGHTA and CDR2 FQGTGA.

This clone showed up just a few times. Other nucleotide sequences in the sample specify the same CDR3. The rearrangement joins TRBV11-2 to TRBJ2-7; possible D gene TRBD1, 6 bases. The germline V gene encodes CDR1 SGHAT and CDR2 FQNNGV. The CDR3 length is 15 residues. Trimming cost V 0 bases and J 3 bases, with 12 bases left between them. The CDR3 coding sequence is TGTGCCAGCAGCTTAGATGGGGGCGTCGGCTACGAGCAGTACTTC. Its translation: CASSLDGGVGYEQYF.

This clone was counted a few times. This rearrangement joins TRBV6-1 to TRBJ2-1; D possibly corresponds to TRBD2 (5 bases). Looked up from germline, CDR1 is MNHNS and CDR2 is SASEGT. V was trimmed by 2 bases and J by 6 bases, leaving 14 bases between them. The CDR3 has 15 residues. The CDR3: CASSEMSGGSNEQFF. CDR3 nucleotide sequence: TGTGCCAGCAGTGAAATGTCAGGTGGGAGCAATGAGCAGTTCTTC.

The CDR3 spells CASSSSVSPLHF. The CDR3 region has the DNA TGTGCCAGCAGCTCCTCGGTTTCACCCCTCCACTTT. This rearrangement joins TRBV11-2 to TRBJ1-6; D is undetermined. V lost 4 bases, J lost 9 bases, and 7 bases lay in between. This CDR3 comprises 12 residues. Per the germline V gene, CDR1 is SGHAT and CDR2 is FQNNGV.

This clone was picked up one time. The chain combines TRBV7-2 with TRBJ2-7; TRBD2 is a possible D gene (6 bases). Trimming stripped 5 bases from V and 2 bases from J, with 7 bases between. The germline V gene encodes CDR1 SGHTA and CDR2 FQGNSA. The CDR3 has 12 amino acids. The CDR3 spells CASSRGTYEQYF. DNA of the CDR3: TGTGCCAGCAGCCGGGGGACCTACGAGCAGTACTTC.

This clone was recorded only once. This rearrangement joins TRBV7-8 to TRBJ2-1; tentative D call: TRBD2 (6 bases). Trimming cost V 2 bases and J 5 bases, with 16 bases left between them. Germline-derived CDR1 and CDR2 are SGHVS and FQNEAQ. The CDR3 consists of 16 residues. CDR3 coding DNA: TGTGCCAGCAGCTTACCTAGGGACGGGAGCAACAATGAGCAGTTCTTC. Translated: CASSLPRDGSNNEQFF.

This chain links TRBV6-6 with TRBJ2-7; no firm D call. Germline assignment: CDR1 MNHNY and CDR2 SVGAGI (reference sequence). The CDR3 runs 13 residues. The ends were cut back, 2 bases at V and 4 bases at J, with 9 bases in the middle. In DNA form, the CDR3 reads TGTGCCAGCAGTTACACGGACGCATACGAGCAGTACTTC. It specifies CASSYTDAYEQYF.

Written as DNA, the CDR3 is TGTGCCAGCAGCCGTAGGGTCCTCACAACCGGGGAGCTGTTTTTT. It codes for CASSRRVLTTGELFF. The chain combines TRBV7-9 with TRBJ2-2; no clear D. CDR1 is SEHNR and CDR2 is FQNEAQ in the germline V gene (reference sequence). The CDR3 contains 15 residues. Trimming stripped 5 bases from V and 5 bases from J, with 15 bases between. The full variable domain, its missing parts supplied by reference TRBV7-9 and TRBJ2-2, is DTGVSQNPRHKITKRGQNVTFRCDPISEHNRLYWYRQTLGQGPEFLTYFQNEAQLEKSRLLSDRFSAERPKGSFSTLEIQRTEQGDSAMYLCASSRRVLTTGELFFGEGSRLTVL.

The J gene is TRBJ1-6, the V gene TRBV27, with 9 bases lining up with TRBD1. Germline CDR1 reads MNHEY; CDR2 reads SMNVEV (reference sequence). The CDR3 spans 18 residues. V lost 5 bases and J lost 7; bases outside the gene matches: 15. CDR3 sequence: CASSPLHRDRAGNSPLHF. CDR3 nucleotides: TGTGCCAGCAGTCCTCTTCACCGGGACAGGGCCGGGAATTCACCCCTCCACTTT.

V and J are TRBV5-1 and TRBJ1-2, with 8 bases identical to TRBD1. This CDR3 region has 15 residues. Germline loops: CDR1 SGHRS, CDR2 YFSETQ. V dropped 0 bases and J dropped 6; count of bases not matched to a gene: 7. The chain's CDR3 is CASSLAGGTQNGYTF. The CDR3 region has the DNA TGCGCCAGCAGCTTGGCAGGGGGCACGCAGAATGGCTACACCTTC.

The V gene is TRBV19, the J gene TRBJ1-2; no definite D call. V was clipped by 0 bases and J by 2 bases, with 4 bases between them. CDR3 size: 13 residues. Germline V CDR1 and CDR2: LNHDA, SQIVND (reference sequence). The CDR3 is CASSIDRNYGYTF. In DNA, the CDR3 is TGTGCCAGTAGTATAGACCGAAACTATGGCTACACCTTC.

V and J are TRBV9 and TRBJ2-7; D call uncertain. CDR1 and CDR2 (germline): SGDLS, YYNGEE. With 0 bases removed from V and 6 bases from J, the gap between germline ends came to 7 bases. The CDR3 has 12 amino acids. The CDR3 coding sequence is TGTGCCAGCAGCGTAGCGTCGGGCGAGCAGTACTTC. It is translated as CASSVASGEQYF.

This clone occurred once. The V call is TRBV25-1, the J call TRBJ1-1; D is unresolved. This CDR3 spans 13 amino acids. The germline V gene encodes CDR1 MGHDK and CDR2 SYGVNS. The V end lost 6 bases, the J end lost 11 bases, and 19 bases lay between the germline ends. CDR3 coding DNA: TGTGCCAGCAGCCCCTCTGGACCTCCCCTTGCTTTCTTT. Translated, it gives CASSPSGPPLAFF.

The chain carries TRBV5-1 and TRBJ2-3; no reliable D call. The ends were cut back, 0 bases at V and 3 bases at J, with 14 bases in the middle. From germline, CDR1 is SGHRS and CDR2 YFSETQ. The CDR3 is made up of 16 amino acids. The CDR3 loop reads CASSLGAAPRTDTQYF. The CDR3 nucleotides are TGCGCCAGCAGCTTGGGGGCGGCCCCACGGACAGATACGCAGTATTTT.

Only one count was recorded for this clone. The CDR3, as DNA: TGCGCCAGCAGCCAACGGACTAGCGGGAGCTCCTACGAGCAGTACTTC. Amino acids: CASSQRTSGSSYEQYF. The chain uses TRBV4-1 and TRBJ2-7; 13 bases agree with TRBD2. This CDR3 comprises 16 residues. CDR1 is MGHRA, CDR2 YSYEKL, per germline. Unmatched junction bases numbered 1, after V lost 2 bases and J lost 0 bases.

The V and J genes are TRBV9 and TRBJ2-3; TRBD2 aligns across 10 bases. The CDR3 covers 16 residues. Trimming cost V 0 bases and J 6 bases; bases outside gene matches: 7. Germline assignment: CDR1 SGDLS and CDR2 YYNGEE. The CDR3 region has the DNA TGTGCCAGCAGCGTAGCTAGCGGGGGAATAGCGGATACGCAGTATTTT. This encodes CASSVASGGIADTQYF.

The chain combines TRBV6-1 with TRBJ1-4; D is perhaps TRBD1 (5 bases). CDR3 length: 16 residues. The germline gives CDR1 MNHNS, CDR2 SASEGT. Deletions cut 3 bases from V and 4 bases from J, with 15 bases between. DNA for the CDR3: TGTGCCAGCAGTGAGGGGGGGGAGGCCTATAATGAAAAACTGTTTTTT. Amino acids: CASSEGGEAYNEKLFF.

The V and J genes are TRBV7-6 and TRBJ2-3, with 7 nucleotides matching TRBD1. With 5 bases clipped from V and 7 bases from J, the junction kept 6 bases outside the gene matches. Germline CDR1 and CDR2: SGHVS and FNYEAQ. CDR3 length equals 13 residues. The CDR3 region is CASSLEQGNTQYF. Here the CDR3 DNA reads TGTGCCAGCAGCCTAGAACAGGGGAATACGCAGTATTTT.

The table lists this clone with a count of one. The chain's CDR3 is CASSFGRGHTGELFF. The CDR3, as DNA: TGTGCCAGCAGCTTTGGCAGGGGGCACACCGGGGAGCTGTTTTTT. This chain joins TRBV11-3 and TRBJ2-2; 8 bases fit TRBD1. The CDR3 length is 15 residues. Germline V gene data show CDR1 as SGHNT and CDR2 as YENEEA. V gave up 3 bases and J gave up 3 bases; unmatched junction bases: 3. The full variable domain, completed using reference TRBV11-3 and TRBJ2-2, is EAGVVQSPRYKIIEKKQPVAFWCNPISGHNTLYWYLQNLGQGPELLIRYENEEAVDDSQLPKDRFSAERLKGVDSTLKIQPAELGDSAVYLCASSFGRGHTGELFFGEGSRLTVL.

The chain carries TRBV4-1 and TRBJ1-1, with unresolved D. V gave up 2 bases and J gave up 1 base, with 11 bases separating them. The CDR3 loop spans 15 amino acids. Germline V gene sequence: CDR1 MGHRA, CDR2 YSYEKL. The CDR3 loop reads CASSQYSGSNTEAFF. DNA of the CDR3: TGCGCCAGCAGCCAATACTCCGGGTCGAACACTGAAGCTTTCTTT.

The chain's CDR3 is CASSLEWGPQEAANEKLFF. The CDR3 nucleotides are TGTGCCAGCAGCTTAGAGTGGGGACCCCAAGAAGCGGCTAATGAAAAACTGTTTTTT. This chain links TRBV7-9 with TRBJ1-4; TRBD1 might be the D (5 bases). Germline assignment: CDR1 SEHNR and CDR2 FQNEAQ (reference sequence). V lost 1 base, J lost 3 bases, and 21 bases lay in between. The CDR3 totals 19 residues.

The chain uses TRBV6-1 and TRBJ1-2, with 7 bases fitting TRBD1. The V gene end was trimmed by 4 bases and the J gene end by 3 bases; junction bases not matched to a gene: 5. The CDR3 length is 14 residues. Germline CDR1 is MNHNS and CDR2 is SASEGT. This chain's CDR3 is CASSVDRDYYGYTF. For the CDR3, the DNA is TGTGCCAGCAGTGTCGACAGGGATTACTATGGCTACACCTTC.

V usage is TRBV28 and J usage is TRBJ2-1; 11 bases match TRBD2. Trimming cost V 8 bases and J 6 bases; bases outside gene matches: 12. CDR3 size: 16 residues. The V gene's germline CDR1 is MDHEN and CDR2 SYDVKM. The CDR3 nucleotides read TGTGCCAGCCGTGGGACTAGCGGCTGGGTTATCAATGAGCAGTTCTTC. Its translation is CASRGTSGWVINEQFF.

V is TRBV6-5 and J is TRBJ2-7; D remains unclear. Germline V gene data show CDR1 as MNHEY and CDR2 as SVGAGI. CDR3 length: 14 residues. V was shortened by 2 bases and J by 0 bases, with 8 bases between the two germline ends. In DNA, the CDR3 is TGTGCCAGCAGTTACCGTGGGTCCTCCTACGAGCAGTACTTC. Amino acids: CASSYRGSSYEQYF.

For the CDR3, the DNA is TGTGCCAGCAGCTTAGCGGTCGCGGGACTCTCCTACGAGCAGTACTTC. This encodes CASSLAVAGLSYEQYF. The chain has TRBV7-9 and TRBJ2-7; tentative D call: TRBD2 (6 bases). Trimming stripped 0 bases from V and 0 bases from J, with 12 bases between. Looked up from germline, CDR1 is SEHNR and CDR2 is FQNEAQ (reference sequence). The CDR3 is 16 residues long.

This chain joins TRBV27 and TRBJ2-3, with TRBD2 matching over 8 bases. This CDR3 is built from 17 residues. Germline loops: CDR1 MNHEY, CDR2 SMNVEV (reference sequence). The J segment lost 1 base and the V segment lost 4 bases, leaving 10 bases of the junction unmatched. CDR3 nucleotide sequence: TGTGCCAGCAGTTCCCTTACTAGCGGCGGAGGCACAGATACGCAGTATTTT. Amino acid sequence: CASSSLTSGGGTDTQYF.

The V and J genes are TRBV5-6 and TRBJ2-6, with D possibly being TRBD2 (6 bases). V lost 2 bases and J 0 bases, leaving 15 bases between the germline ends. CDR1 and CDR2 from the germline V gene are SGHDT and YYEEEE. This CDR3 has 18 residues. CDR3 sequence (DNA): TGTGCCAGCAGCTTCGGGGACGGGAGTTTCTCTGGGGCCAACGTCCTGACTTTC. Protein sequence: CASSFGDGSFSGANVLTF.

On this clone: Other DNA variants within this sample encode the same CDR3. The V gene is TRBV28, the J gene TRBJ1-4, with D maybe TRBD1 (6 bases). This CDR3 comprises 20 residues. The germline CDR1 and CDR2 sequences are MDHEN and SYDVKM. V was cut by 3 bases and J by 5 bases, with 28 bases left in between. The CDR3 region is CASSFPRDTSSSPTNEKLFF. The DNA of the CDR3 is TGTGCCAGCAGTTTCCCCCGGGACACATCCAGCTCCCCGACGAATGAAAAACTGTTTTTT.

CDR3 nucleotides: TGTGGCATCGGCGACTCCTTGGCCAAAAACATTCAGTACTTC. Translated: CGIGDSLAKNIQYF. The chain couples TRBV7-9 to TRBJ2-4; D remains unclear. The CDR3 has 14 amino acids. Germline assignment: CDR1 SEHNR and CDR2 FQNEAQ (reference sequence). Together with reference TRBV7-9 and TRBJ2-4, the CDR3 gives the full variable domain: DTGVSQNPRHKITKRGQNVTFRCDPISEHNRLYWYRQTLGQGPEFLTYFQNEAQLEKSRLLSDRFSAERPKGSFSTLEIQRTEQGDSAMYLCGIGDSLAKNIQYFGAGTRLSVL.

The V gene is TRBV10-3, the J gene TRBJ2-5; the match to TRBD2 covers 10 bases. CDR3 length: 17 amino acids. Trimming took 0 bases from V and 3 from J; bases not matched to a gene: 7. Germline V lookup: CDR1 ENHRY, CDR2 SYGVKD. This chain's CDR3 is CAISESRGGTSEETQYF. The CDR3 nucleotides are TGTGCCATCAGTGAGTCACGGGGCGGGACTAGCGAAGAGACCCAGTACTTC.